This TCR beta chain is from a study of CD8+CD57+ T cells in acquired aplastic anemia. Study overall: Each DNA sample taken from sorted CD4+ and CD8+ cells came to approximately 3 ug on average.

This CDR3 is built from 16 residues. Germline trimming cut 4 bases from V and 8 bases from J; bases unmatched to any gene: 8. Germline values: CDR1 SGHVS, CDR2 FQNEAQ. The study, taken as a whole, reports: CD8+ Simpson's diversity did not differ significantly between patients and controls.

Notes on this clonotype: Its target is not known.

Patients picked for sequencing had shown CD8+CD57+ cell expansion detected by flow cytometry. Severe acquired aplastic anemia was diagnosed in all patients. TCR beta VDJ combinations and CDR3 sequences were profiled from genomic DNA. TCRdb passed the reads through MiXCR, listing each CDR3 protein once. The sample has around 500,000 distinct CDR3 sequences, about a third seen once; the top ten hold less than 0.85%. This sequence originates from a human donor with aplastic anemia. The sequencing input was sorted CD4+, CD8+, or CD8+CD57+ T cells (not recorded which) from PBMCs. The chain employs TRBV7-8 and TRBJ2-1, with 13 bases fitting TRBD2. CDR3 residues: CASSSTSGGPAYEQFF. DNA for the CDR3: TGTGCCAGCAGCTCGACTAGCGGGGGGCCCGCTTATGAGCAGTTCTTC.